This T cell receptor beta chain was identified in a study of cytomegalovirus exposure and HLA in healthy donors. Overall study: Early release data held tens of millions of unique TCRs from HLA-typed donors.

This clone showed up just a few times. The PCR used 60 Vbeta and 13 Jbeta primers. The method was immunoSEQ multiplex PCR; TCRdb's version includes in-frame clones alone and lacks a portion of them. This table holds under 130,000 clones, just over 75% found once. Sequencing input: PBMCs. The TCR comes from a man between 35 and 55 years old in good health and CMV-seropositive.

The CDR3 bases are TGTGCCAGCAGTTTATCTTACGGGACAGACTACGAGCAGTACTTC. It is translated as CASSLSYGTDYEQYF. This chain uses TRBV27 with TRBJ2-7; TRBD1 matches at 7 bases. CDR1 and CDR2 (germline): MNHEY, SMNVEV (reference sequence). Germline trimming cut 0 bases from V and 3 bases from J; bases unmatched to any gene: 5. The CDR3 contains 15 residues.